This T cell receptor (beta chain) is from a study of blood T cell repertoires in COVID-19. Study background: The origin of the acute and convalescent COVID-19 samples was the United States, Italy and Spain. Sample material is recorded as cDNA or gDNA derived from T cells, B-cell-depleted T cells, or PBMCs.

Method: immunoSEQ multiplex PCR; TCRdb's copy keeps in-frame clones and lacks some. Of about 220,000 clones in the sample, approximately 86% are singletons; the top ten hold 3% to 4.5%. The germline V gene has CDR1 SGHTA and CDR2 FQGNSA. The CDR3 is made up of 15 amino acids. Trimming left V 3 bases short and J 5 bases short, with 16 bases between. This chain uses TRBV7-2 with TRBJ2-5; D possibly corresponds to TRBD1 (6 bases). This TCR came from a woman of 80 years or more with acute or convalescent COVID-19. The sequencing input was peripheral blood. The CDR3 region has the DNA TGTGCCAGCAGCTTTGGCCCGGGAAGGGGGGAGACCCAGTACTTC. Translated, it gives CASSFGPGRGETQYF.